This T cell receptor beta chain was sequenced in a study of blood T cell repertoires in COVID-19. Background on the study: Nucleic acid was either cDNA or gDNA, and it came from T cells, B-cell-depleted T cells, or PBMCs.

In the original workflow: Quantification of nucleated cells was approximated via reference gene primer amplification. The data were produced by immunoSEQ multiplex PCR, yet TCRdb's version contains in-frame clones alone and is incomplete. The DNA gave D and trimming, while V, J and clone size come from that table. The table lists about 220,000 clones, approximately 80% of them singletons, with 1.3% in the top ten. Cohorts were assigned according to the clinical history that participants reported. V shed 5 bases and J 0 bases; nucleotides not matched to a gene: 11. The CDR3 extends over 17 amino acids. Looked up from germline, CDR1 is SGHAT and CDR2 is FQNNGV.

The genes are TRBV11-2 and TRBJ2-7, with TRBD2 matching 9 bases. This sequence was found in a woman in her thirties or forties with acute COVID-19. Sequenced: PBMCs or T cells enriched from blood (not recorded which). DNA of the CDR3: TGTGCCAGCAGCCAATCCACTAGCGGGTGGAGCTCCTACGAGCAGTACTTC. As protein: CASSQSTSGWSSYEQYF.